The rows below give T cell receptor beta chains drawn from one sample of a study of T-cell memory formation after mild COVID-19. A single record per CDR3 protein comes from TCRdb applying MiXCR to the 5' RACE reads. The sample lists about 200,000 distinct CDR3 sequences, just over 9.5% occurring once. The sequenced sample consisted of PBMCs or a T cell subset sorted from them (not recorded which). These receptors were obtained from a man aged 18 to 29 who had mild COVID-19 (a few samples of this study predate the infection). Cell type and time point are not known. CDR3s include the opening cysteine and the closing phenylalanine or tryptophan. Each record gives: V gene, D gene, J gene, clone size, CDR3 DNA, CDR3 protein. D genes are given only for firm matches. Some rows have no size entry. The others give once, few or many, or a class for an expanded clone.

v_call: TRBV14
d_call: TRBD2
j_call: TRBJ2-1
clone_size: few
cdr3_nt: TGTGCCAGCAGCCAAAGGACTAGCGTGGCCAGGGGGCAGTTCTTC
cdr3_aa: CASSQRTSVARGQFF

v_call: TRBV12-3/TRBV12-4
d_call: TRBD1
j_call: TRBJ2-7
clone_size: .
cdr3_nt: TGTGCCAGCAGTTTAGGAGGGAGAACAGGGGGATGGTCCTACGAGCAGTACTTC
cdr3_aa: CASSLGGRTGGWSYEQYF

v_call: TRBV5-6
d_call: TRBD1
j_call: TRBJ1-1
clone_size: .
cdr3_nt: TGTGCCAGCAGAAACTATGACAGGGACCTCGAGACTGAAGCTTTCTTT
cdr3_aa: CASRNYDRDLETEAFF

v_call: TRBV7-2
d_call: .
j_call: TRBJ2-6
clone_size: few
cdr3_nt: TGTGCCAGCAGCGGCCGAGGGGCTGGGGCCAACGTCCTGACTTTC
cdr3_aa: CASSGRGAGANVLTF

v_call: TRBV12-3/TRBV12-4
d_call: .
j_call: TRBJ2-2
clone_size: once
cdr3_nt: TGTGCCAGCACCATGACGAGGCGGACCGGGGAGCTGTTTTTT
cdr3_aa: CASTMTRRTGELFF

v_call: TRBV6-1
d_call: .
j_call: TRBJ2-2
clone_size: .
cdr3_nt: TGTGCCAGCCCAGGGGAGAACACCGGGGAGCTGTTTTTT
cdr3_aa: CASPGENTGELFF

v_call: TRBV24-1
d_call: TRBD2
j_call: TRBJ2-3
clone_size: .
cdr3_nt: TGTGCCACCAGTGATCGGGGGGCAGATACGCAGTATTTT
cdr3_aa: CATSDRGADTQYF

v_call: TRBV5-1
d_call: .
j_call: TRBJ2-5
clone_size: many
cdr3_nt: TGCGCCAGCAGACCTACACCGGCCGGGGAGACCCAGTACTTC
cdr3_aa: CASRPTPAGETQYF

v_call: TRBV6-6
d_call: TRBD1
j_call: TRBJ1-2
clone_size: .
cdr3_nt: TGTGCCAGCGAACTCCCCCAGGGGGTTGGCTACACCTTC
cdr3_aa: CASELPQGVGYTF

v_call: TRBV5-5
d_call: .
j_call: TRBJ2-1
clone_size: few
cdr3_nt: TGTGCCAGCAGTCTTCTGGGGGGAGGCTACAATGAGCAGTTCTTC
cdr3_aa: CASSLLGGGYNEQFF

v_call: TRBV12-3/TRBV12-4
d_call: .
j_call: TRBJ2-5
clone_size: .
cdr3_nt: TGTGCCAGCAGTTTAAGTTCGGAAGGGCAAGAGACCCAGTACTTC
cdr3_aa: CASSLSSEGQETQYF

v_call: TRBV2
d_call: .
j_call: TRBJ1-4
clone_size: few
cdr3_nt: TGTGCCAGCAGTCCGACAACGCTAGAAAAACTGTTTTTT
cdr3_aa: CASSPTTLEKLFF

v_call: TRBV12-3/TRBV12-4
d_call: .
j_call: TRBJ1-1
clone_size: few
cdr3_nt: TGTGCCAGCAGTTTTCGCAGAACGAACACTGAAGCTTTCTTT
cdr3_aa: CASSFRRTNTEAFF

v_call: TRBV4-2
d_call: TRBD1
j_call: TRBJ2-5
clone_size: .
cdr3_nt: TGTGCCAGCAGCCAAGAAGTTGTGGACAGGGAGGTAGAGACCCAGTACTTC
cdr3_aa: CASSQEVVDREVETQYF

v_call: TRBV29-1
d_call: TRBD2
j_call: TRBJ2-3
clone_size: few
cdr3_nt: TGCAGCGTCCGAGGACTAGGACAAGATACGCAGTATTTT
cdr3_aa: CSVRGLGQDTQYF

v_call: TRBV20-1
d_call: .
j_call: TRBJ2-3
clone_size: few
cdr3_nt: TGCAGTGCTAGAGCCCCGACTAGCACAGATACGCAGTATTTT
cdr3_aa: CSARAPTSTDTQYF

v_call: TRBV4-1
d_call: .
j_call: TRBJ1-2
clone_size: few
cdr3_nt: TGCGCCAGCAGCCAAGAGCTGGACAGACGAACTGGCTACACCTTC
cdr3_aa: CASSQELDRRTGYTF

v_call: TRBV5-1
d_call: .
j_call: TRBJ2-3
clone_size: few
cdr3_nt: TGCGCCAGCAGCTTGGGGCTCGGCCAGGGTAACACAGATACGCAGTATTTT
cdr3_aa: CASSLGLGQGNTDTQYF

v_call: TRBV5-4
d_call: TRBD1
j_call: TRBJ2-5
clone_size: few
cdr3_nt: TGTGCCAGCAGCCAAGGACAGGGGCTGAGCGAGACCCAGTACTTC
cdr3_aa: CASSQGQGLSETQYF

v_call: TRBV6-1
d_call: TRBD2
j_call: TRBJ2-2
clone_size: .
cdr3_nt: TGTGCCGGCCGACTAGCGGGGGGGCCGAACACCGGGGAGCTGTTTTTT
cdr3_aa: CAGRLAGGPNTGELFF

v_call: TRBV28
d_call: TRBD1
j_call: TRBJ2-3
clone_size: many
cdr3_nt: TGTGCCAGCAACCTGGGACAGGGGGTCACAGATACGCAGTATTTT
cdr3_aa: CASNLGQGVTDTQYF

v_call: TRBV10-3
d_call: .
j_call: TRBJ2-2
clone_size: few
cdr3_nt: TGTGCCATCAGTGTCGTGGGATACACCGGGGAGCTGTTTTTT
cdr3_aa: CAISVVGYTGELFF

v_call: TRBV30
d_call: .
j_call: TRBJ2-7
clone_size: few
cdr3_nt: TGTGCCTCAGACATAGAAAGCTCCTACGAGCAGTACTTC
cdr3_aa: CASDIESSYEQYF

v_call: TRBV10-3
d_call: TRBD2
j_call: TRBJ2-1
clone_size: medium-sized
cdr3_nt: TGTGCCACAAAGCAAGCTAGCGGGAATGAGCAGTTCTTC
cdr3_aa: CATKQASGNEQFF

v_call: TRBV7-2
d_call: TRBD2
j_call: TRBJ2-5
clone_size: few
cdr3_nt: TGTGCCAGCAGGATCGGGACTAGCGGACAAGAGACCCAGTACTTC
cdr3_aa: CASRIGTSGQETQYF

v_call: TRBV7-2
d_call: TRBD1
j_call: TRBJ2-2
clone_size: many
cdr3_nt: TGTGCCAGCAGCTTCGGGACAGGGACTACCGGGGAGCTGTTTTTT
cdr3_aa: CASSFGTGTTGELFF

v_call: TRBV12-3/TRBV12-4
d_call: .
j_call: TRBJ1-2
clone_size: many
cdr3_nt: TGTGCCAGCAGTTTTTCCGGCTACACCTTC
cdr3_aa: CASSFSGYTF

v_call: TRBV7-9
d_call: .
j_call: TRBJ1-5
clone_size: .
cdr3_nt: TGTGCCAGCAGCTTAGTCCCCCCGTGGGATCAGCCCCAGCATTTT
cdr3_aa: CASSLVPPWDQPQHF

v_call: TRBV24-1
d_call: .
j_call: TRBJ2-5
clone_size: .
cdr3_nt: TGTGCCACCAGTGATGGAACGATACAAGAGACCCAGTACTTC
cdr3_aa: CATSDGTIQETQYF

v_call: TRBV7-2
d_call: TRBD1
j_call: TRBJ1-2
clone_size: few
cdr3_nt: TGTGCCAGCAGCTTAATGGGAGGGGGCAGTTCCCTATTAGGCTACACCTTC
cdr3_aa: CASSLMGGGSSLLGYTF

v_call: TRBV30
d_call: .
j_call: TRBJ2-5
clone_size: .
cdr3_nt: TGTGCCTGGAGTGTAGACCCACAGACCCAAGAGACCCAGTACTTC
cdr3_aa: CAWSVDPQTQETQYF

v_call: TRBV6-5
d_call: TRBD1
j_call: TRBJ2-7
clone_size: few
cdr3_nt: TGTGCCAGCAGTTACTGGGCAGGGGGCTCGTACGAGCAGTACTTC
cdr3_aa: CASSYWAGGSYEQYF